One sample yielded the 17 T cell receptor beta chains listed below, sequenced in a study of T cell responses to AZD1222 COVID-19 vaccine. Produced via immunoSEQ multiplex PCR; TCRdb's table is partial and in-frame only. The table includes around 78,000 clones, around nine tenths detected once. The starting material was peripheral blood, obtained on day 0 of AZD1222 vaccination. All receptors derive from an adult in good health.

The genes are TRBV16 and TRBJ1-2; TRBD1 matches at 10 bases. This CDR3 region has 16 residues. In germline, CDR1 is KGHSY, CDR2 FQNENV. The J segment lost 8 bases and the V segment lost 4 bases, leaving 13 bases of the junction unmatched. CDR3 sequence: CASSPRTGGGPRGYTF. In DNA form, the CDR3 reads TGTGCCAGCAGCCCGCGGACAGGGGGGGGGCCCCGCGGCTACACCTTC. Full variable domain (missing parts from reference TRBV16 and TRBJ1-2): GEEVAQTPKHLVRGEGQKAKLYCAPIKGHSYVFWYQQVLKNEFKFLISFQNENVFDETGMPKERFSAKCLPNSPCSLEIQATKLEDSAVYFCASSPRTGGGPRGYTFGSGTRLTVV.

The rearrangement links TRBV6-5 to TRBJ2-7; D is uncertain. This CDR3 spans 15 amino acids. Germline values: CDR1 MNHEY, CDR2 SVGAGI. V lost 7 bases, J lost 0 bases, and 16 bases lay in between. CDR3 loop: CASNLRAVDSYEQYF. The DNA for the CDR3 is TGTGCCAGCAACCTCCGCGCCGTGGACTCCTACGAGCAGTACTTC.

The gene calls are TRBV19 and TRBJ2-7, with 8 bases lining up with TRBD1. In germline, CDR1 is LNHDA, CDR2 SQIVND (reference sequence). Trimming took 4 bases from V and 3 from J; bases not matched to a gene: 5. The CDR3 covers 14 residues. The CDR3 loop reads CASSTGTGNYEQYF. The CDR3 region has the DNA TGTGCCAGTAGTACCGGGACAGGAAACTACGAGCAGTACTTC.

The chain uses TRBV7-2 and TRBJ2-1; 8 bases align to TRBD2. The CDR3 has 15 amino acids. Germline V gene lookup returns CDR1 SGHTA and CDR2 FQGNSA. The ends lost 3 bases at V and 5 bases at J; junction bases unmatched: 6. CDR3 amino acids: CASSFSRGAHNEQFF. The CDR3 DNA follows: TGTGCCAGCAGCTTTTCGCGGGGGGCCCACAATGAGCAGTTCTTC.

V and J are TRBV4-1 and TRBJ1-6; D perhaps matches TRBD1 (5 bases). CDR1 and CDR2 (germline): MGHRA, YSYEKL. V lost 0 bases, J lost 12 bases, and 12 bases lay in between. The CDR3 length is 14 residues. CDR3: CASSQDFFREPLHF. The CDR3 DNA is TGCGCCAGCAGCCAAGATTTCTTCAGGGAACCCCTCCACTTT.

This clone is termed medium-sized. This sequence joins TRBV7-2 and TRBJ2-2, with 9 bases that match TRBD1. J gave up 7 bases and V 2 bases, and 5 bases lay outside the gene matches. The CDR3 extends over 15 amino acids. Germline CDR1 is SGHTA and CDR2 is FQGNSA. As DNA, the CDR3 is TGTGCCAGCAGCTTAAACAGGGGGCAACACGGGGAGCTGTTTTTT. Its translation is CASSLNRGQHGELFF.

In its sample, this clone was seen a few times. V gene TRBV18 combines with J gene TRBJ2-7; D gene ambiguous. The V end was cut by 1 base, the J end by 4 bases, with 14 bases between. Per the germline V gene, CDR1 is KGHSH and CDR2 is LQKENI. This CDR3 has 15 amino acids. CDR3 sequence (DNA): TGTGCCAGCTCACCACTTAAGGGTGTGAGGTACGAGCAGTACTTC. It is translated as CASSPLKGVRYEQYF.

The V gene is TRBV6-1, the J gene TRBJ2-7; D gene ambiguous. V lost 1 base and J 4 bases, leaving 2 bases between the germline ends. This CDR3 region has 11 residues. Germline CDR1 MNHNS, CDR2 SASEGT. The CDR3 loop reads CASSEGYEQYF. DNA for the CDR3: TGTGCCAGCAGTGAAGGTTACGAGCAGTACTTC.

J is TRBJ2-7 and V is TRBV30; D may correspond to TRBD1 or TRBD2 (6 bases each). The germline V and J ends were trimmed by 0 bases and 3 bases, with 18 bases remaining between them. The germline gives CDR1 GTSNPN, CDR2 SVGIG (reference sequence). CDR3 size: 16 residues. The CDR3 sequence is CAWSVRVGGGGYEQYF. The CDR3 nucleotides are TGTGCCTGGAGTGTACGGGTCGGAGGAGGGGGCTACGAGCAGTACTTC.

This rearrangement joins TRBV18 to TRBJ1-1; D not certain. Germline V gives CDR1 KGHSH, CDR2 LQKENI. V was cut by 0 bases and J by 2 bases, with 7 bases left in between. The length of the CDR3 is 14 residues. The CDR3 spells CASSPPSENTEAFF. Written as DNA, the CDR3 is TGTGCCAGCTCACCACCTTCTGAAAACACTGAAGCTTTCTTT.

The J gene is TRBJ1-3, the V gene TRBV28; maybe TRBD1 (5 bases). The CDR3 is 14 amino acids. Germline CDR1 and CDR2: MDHEN and SYDVKM. V lost 5 bases and J lost 1, with 9 bases in between. The DNA of the CDR3 is TGTGCCAGCAGTCCTAACAGGTCTGGAAACACCATATATTTT. This encodes CASSPNRSGNTIYF.

The chain has TRBV10-1 and TRBJ2-1, with 9 nucleotides matching TRBD1. J was trimmed by 15 bases and V by 4 bases; bases with no gene match: 13. Germline V lookup: CDR1 WNHNN, CDR2 SYGVQD (reference sequence). The length of the CDR3 is 14 residues. CDR3 DNA: TGCGCCAGCAGTGGTGGCCTCGGTGGGACAGGGCCGTTCTTC. It translates to CASSGGLGGTGPFF.

The table lists this clone with a count of one. The chain is built from TRBV30 and TRBJ2-1; D might be TRBD2 (7 bases). Germline V gene data show CDR1 as GTSNPN and CDR2 as SVGIG (reference sequence). CDR3 size: 14 residues. The V and J ends lost 0 bases and 9 bases respectively, with 15 bases between them. In DNA form, the CDR3 reads TGTGCCTGGAGTGTAGGGGGGGCTCTCCCTGAGCAGTTCTTC. Translating gives CAWSVGGALPEQFF.

The chain carries TRBV7-9 and TRBJ1-2; TRBD1 agrees at 11 bases. The CDR3 has 18 amino acids. The germline CDR1 and CDR2 sequences are SEHNR and FQNEAQ (reference sequence). Losses at the gene ends were 4 bases for V and 3 bases for J; bases not matched to a gene: 13. Here the CDR3 reads CASSSREDRGRWYYGYTF. In nucleotides, the CDR3 is TGTGCCAGCAGCTCGAGAGAGGACAGGGGGCGCTGGTACTATGGCTACACCTTC.

V is TRBV28 and J is TRBJ1-5; perhaps TRBD1 as D (5 bases). This CDR3 has 15 amino acids. Germline CDR1 and CDR2: MDHEN and SYDVKM. Trimming left V 7 bases short and J 2 bases short, with 15 bases between. CDR3 in amino acids: CASTPRPGGNQPQHF. The CDR3 region has the DNA TGTGCCAGCACCCCGAGGCCGGGGGGCAATCAGCCCCAGCATTTT.

The chain employs TRBV4-1 and TRBJ2-2, with 10 bases fitting TRBD2. The CDR3 has 18 amino acids. V was pared by 4 bases and J by 0 bases, with 8 bases of the junction left unmatched. Looked up from germline, CDR1 is MGHRA and CDR2 is YSYEKL. The DNA for the CDR3 is TGCGCCAGCAGCCCCTCCCCTAGCGGGGGTTCGAACACCGGGGAGCTGTTTTTT. It codes for CASSPSPSGGSNTGELFF.

The V gene is TRBV9, the J gene TRBJ2-1; 8 bases fit TRBD1. V shed 0 bases, J shed 9 bases, and the junction held 2 bases outside the gene matches. This CDR3 has 13 amino acids. Germline V CDR1 and CDR2: SGDLS, YYNGEE. The CDR3 is CASSVGTGSEQFF. The CDR3 DNA sequence: TGTGCCAGCAGCGTAGGGACAGGGAGTGAGCAGTTCTTC.